A single sample gave rise to the 21 T cell receptor beta chains below, sequenced in a study of blood T cells in healthy people across ages. With a J-beta primer mix and a sample-barcoded 5' primer, a second PCR ran about 7 to 12 cycles. TCRdb re-derived calls from the 5' RACE reads in MiXCR, one entry per CDR3 protein. Among approximately 960,000 distinct CDR3 sequences listed, just under 30% were seen once. These data also formed part of another study, on T cells of mothers and their children.

The sequenced sample consisted of blood. These receptors were collected from a woman in her thirties or forties in good health.

This clonotype has more than one count but fewer than ten. The rearrangement links TRBV7-9 to TRBJ2-1, with D possibly being TRBD2 (5 bases). Germline CDR1 SEHNR, CDR2 FQNEAQ (reference sequence). V was cut by 4 bases and J by 0 bases, with 13 bases left in between. The CDR3 spans 16 residues. Here the CDR3 reads CASSSLTGSSYNEQFF. For the CDR3, the DNA is TGTGCCAGCAGCTCCTTGACTGGGAGCTCCTACAATGAGCAGTTCTTC.

This clonotype has a count of ten or more. The chain employs TRBV4-3 and TRBJ2-1; 9 positions match TRBD2. The germline V gene has CDR1 LGHNA and CDR2 YSLEER. V lost 0 bases and J lost 0; bases outside the gene matches: 3. The CDR3 is 17 residues long. CDR3 in amino acids: CASSQDSGGGSYNEQFF. Here the CDR3 DNA reads TGCGCCAGCAGCCAAGATAGCGGGGGAGGCTCCTACAATGAGCAGTTCTTC.

CDR3 nucleotide sequence: TGTGCCAGCAGCGAGGGGGCGGGTCGGGATTCACCCCTCCACTTT. It yields the protein CASSEGAGRDSPLHF. This chain connects TRBV9 to TRBJ1-6, with 7 bases matching TRBD1. The germline gives CDR1 SGDLS, CDR2 YYNGEE. This CDR3 spans 15 amino acids. J lost 8 bases, V lost 3 bases, and 8 bases had no gene match. The full variable domain, with the rest looked up from reference TRBV9 and TRBJ1-6, is DSGVTQTPKHLITATGQRVTLRCSPRSGDLSVYWYQQSLDQGLQFLIQYYNGEERAKGNILERFSAQQFPDLHSELNLSSLELGDSALYFCASSEGAGRDSPLHFGNGTRLTVT.

The chain carries TRBV4-1 and TRBJ2-1, with TRBD2 matching over 7 bases. V gave up 0 bases and J gave up 8 bases; unmatched junction bases: 4. This CDR3 has 14 amino acids. Germline V gene lookup returns CDR1 MGHRA and CDR2 YSYEKL. The chain's CDR3 is CASSQDTSVDEQFF. CDR3 coding DNA: TGCGCCAGCAGCCAAGATACTAGCGTGGATGAGCAGTTCTTC.

This clonotype was picked up a small number of times. The gene calls are TRBV5-1 and TRBJ1-5, with TRBD1 as a possible D gene (5 bases). Germline CDR1 and CDR2: SGHRS and YFSETQ. The CDR3 has 15 amino acids. V lost 1 base and J lost 6, with 14 bases in between. CDR3: CASSLWGGTGQPQHF. The CDR3 DNA is TGCGCCAGCAGCTTGTGGGGGGGGACGGGTCAGCCCCAGCATTTT.

This clonotype was counted many times. The chain uses TRBV6-5 and TRBJ2-7, with D hard to call. Looked up from germline, CDR1 is MNHEY and CDR2 is SVGAGI. The CDR3 totals 12 residues. Deletions cut 5 bases from V and 5 bases from J, with 10 bases between. In nucleotides, the CDR3 is TGTGCCAGCAGTAAACATAACAACGAGCAGTACTTC. Protein product: CASSKHNNEQYF.

CDR3 loop: CASSSPRGSTMNTEAFF. CDR3 DNA sequence: TGTGCCAGCAGTTCCCCACGCGGCAGCACAATGAACACTGAAGCTTTCTTT. J is TRBJ1-1 and V is TRBV28, with D hard to call. Germline V gene lookup returns CDR1 MDHEN and CDR2 SYDVKM. The ends were cut back, 4 bases at V and 0 bases at J, with 18 bases in the middle. The CDR3 has 17 amino acids.

This clonotype was counted a few times. The chain combines TRBV29-1 with TRBJ1-2, with D uncertain. Trimming cost V 4 bases and J 6 bases, with 6 bases left between them. This CDR3 is built from 10 residues. Germline V gene lookup returns CDR1 SQVTM and CDR2 ANQGSEA. The CDR3 DNA sequence: TGCAGCGTTGCGGAAAATGGCTACACCTTC. This gives the protein CSVAENGYTF.

The gene calls are TRBV27 and TRBJ2-7, with D tentatively TRBD2 (5 bases). Germline lookup yields CDR1 MNHEY and CDR2 SMNVEV (reference sequence). The CDR3 covers 14 residues. The V end was cut by 3 bases, the J end by 6 bases, with 15 bases between. The CDR3 sequence is CASSLQQASPEQYF. CDR3 coding DNA: TGTGCCAGCAGTTTGCAGCAAGCTAGCCCCGAGCAGTACTTC.

V is TRBV30 and J is TRBJ2-6; a weak D match, TRBD1 (5 bases). In germline, CDR1 is GTSNPN, CDR2 SVGIG (reference sequence). This CDR3 has 16 residues. Trimming took off 0 bases at V and 3 bases at J, with 12 bases between the two ends. The CDR3 DNA reads as TGTGCCTGGAGTGTACCTTCAGGGATTGGGGCCAACGTCCTGACTTTC. Translated, it gives CAWSVPSGIGANVLTF.

V gene TRBV7-2 combines with J gene TRBJ1-2; 9 bases agree with TRBD1. CDR3 length equals 17 residues. Germline V lookup: CDR1 SGHTA, CDR2 FQGNSA. Germline trimming cut 4 bases from V and 0 bases from J; bases unmatched to any gene: 9. The CDR3 region is CASSSYGTGNPNYGYTF. The CDR3 region has the DNA TGTGCCAGCAGCTCTTACGGGACAGGGAATCCTAACTATGGCTACACCTTC.

This clonotype was seen a handful of times. V usage is TRBV6-5 and J usage is TRBJ1-1, with 7 positions matching TRBD1. The CDR3 covers 14 residues. Germline assignment: CDR1 MNHEY and CDR2 SVGAGI. V lost 6 bases, J lost 0 bases, and 4 bases stayed unmatched. The CDR3 DNA reads TGTGCCAGCAGGGACAGGAGGGTGAACACTGAAGCTTTCTTT. This codes for CASRDRRVNTEAFF.

V gene TRBV5-1 combines with J gene TRBJ2-3; 11 positions match TRBD2. After removal of 4 bases from V and 2 bases from J, the junction contained 6 bases not matched to a gene. The CDR3 has 16 residues. Germline V gene data show CDR1 as SGHRS and CDR2 as YFSETQ. CDR3 sequence (DNA): TGCGCCAGCAGCGACGGGACTAGCGGCCCCACAGATACGCAGTATTTT. This translates into CASSDGTSGPTDTQYF.

This chain links TRBV18 with TRBJ2-7; 7 bases are shared with TRBD1. This CDR3 is built from 15 residues. Germline V lookup: CDR1 KGHSH, CDR2 LQKENI. The junction had 10 bases not matched to a gene; V was cut back by 5 bases and J by 3 bases. The CDR3 loop is CASSAEQGRSYEQYF. DNA of the CDR3: TGTGCCAGCTCAGCCGAACAGGGGAGAAGCTACGAGCAGTACTTC.

This clonotype was observed many times. A much larger clone sits a single nucleotide away, making a read error possible. The rearrangement links TRBV6-5 to TRBJ2-1, with a possible D match to TRBD2 (5 bases). Trimming shortened V by 4 bases and J by 3 bases, and 7 bases separated the two germline ends. The CDR3 covers 13 residues. Germline V lookup: CDR1 MNHEY, CDR2 SVGAGI. CDR3 nucleotide sequence: TGTGCCAGCAGTTCCCGGGACTACAATGAGCAGTTCTTC. This translates into CASSSRDYNEQFF.

A few counts support this clonotype. This chain links TRBV28 with TRBJ2-5, with TRBD1 matching 8 bases. This CDR3 is 14 amino acids long. The ends lost 5 bases at V and 1 base at J; junction bases unmatched: 3. CDR1 and CDR2 from the germline V gene are MDHEN and SYDVKM. CDR3 protein: CASSGDRFQETQYF. The CDR3, as DNA: TGTGCCAGCAGTGGGGACAGGTTCCAAGAGACCCAGTACTTC.

This clonotype has a count of ten or more. This sequence joins TRBV24-1 and TRBJ2-7, with 11 bases identical to TRBD1. Germline lookup yields CDR1 KGHDR and CDR2 SFDVKD. V was clipped by 4 bases and J by 9 bases; unmatched bases: 4. The CDR3 runs to 13 residues. The CDR3 is CATSEGQGVRQYF. The CDR3 DNA follows: TGTGCCACCAGTGAGGGACAGGGGGTGCGGCAGTACTTC.

This chain uses TRBV7-2 with TRBJ1-1; D unresolved. V was trimmed by 0 bases and J by 4 bases, leaving 9 bases between them. Germline V gene lookup returns CDR1 SGHTA and CDR2 FQGNSA. The CDR3 covers 14 residues. CDR3: CASSLAVDRTEAFF. The CDR3 DNA reads TGTGCCAGCAGCTTAGCCGTAGACCGCACTGAAGCTTTCTTT. The full variable domain, rest sourced from reference TRBV7-2 and TRBJ1-1, is GAGVSQSPSNKVTEKGKDVELRCDPISGHTALYWYRQSLGQGLEFLIYFQGNSAPDKSGLPSDRFSAERTGGSVSTLTIQRTQQEDSAVYLCASSLAVDRTEAFFGQGTRLTVV.

The chain has TRBV18 and TRBJ1-6; D uncertain. Trimming took 2 bases from V and 5 from J, leaving 4 bases between them. CDR3 length: 13 amino acids. From germline, CDR1 is KGHSH and CDR2 LQKENI. CDR3 sequence: CASSPVDNSPLHF. The CDR3 bases are TGTGCCAGCTCACCAGTGGATAATTCACCCCTCCACTTT.

There are many counts of this clonotype. This chain joins TRBV7-9 and TRBJ2-5; 7 positions agree with TRBD1. The CDR3 has 19 residues. Germline V gene data show CDR1 as SEHNR and CDR2 as FQNEAQ (reference sequence). Trimming took 0 bases from V and 0 from J; bases not matched to a gene: 13. The CDR3 region has the DNA TGTGCCAGCAGCTTAGCGTCGGGCCAGGGGGACACGTACCAAGAGACCCAGTACTTC. This sequence encodes CASSLASGQGDTYQETQYF.

This clonotype has just a few counts. The rearrangement uses TRBV3-1 and TRBJ1-1, with D perhaps TRBD1 (6 bases). Germline V gives CDR1 LGHDT, CDR2 YNNKEL (reference sequence). This CDR3 is built from 14 residues. Between the trimmed V and J ends, which lost 1 base and 3 bases, there was a span of 9 bases. The CDR3 coding sequence is TGTGCCAGCAGCCAAGTAGGGGGTGACACTGAAGCTTTCTTT. Its protein product is CASSQVGGDTEAFF.